This T cell receptor (beta chain) is drawn from a study of tumor-infiltrating lymphocytes in primary liver carcinoma. Researchers generated TCR beta cDNA from around 0.55 ug of total RNA, relying on a constant-region primer. A slightly modified ARM-PCR protocol with three nested multiplex PCR rounds produced these TCR beta libraries. Via MiXCR, TCRdb re-called the multiplex PCR reads, giving one row per CDR3 protein. The table includes about 99,000 distinct CDR3 sequences, about three quarters detected once. Co-extraction of both nucleic acids (RNA and DNA) used about 20-33 mg of unsorted bulk tissue. The source of this sequence is a woman between 55 and 75 years old with primary liver carcinoma and hepatitis B virus infection. The material sequenced was liver tumor tissue from sampling region 5. Documented subset: tumor region T5, tumor centre.

CDR3 protein: CASSLWGNQPQHF. The CDR3 DNA reads as TGTGCCAGTAGCTTATGGGGCAATCAGCCCCAGCATTTT. V is TRBV19 and J is TRBJ1-5; the D is unclear. CDR3 length: 13 residues. CDR1 LNHDA and CDR2 SQIVND come from the germline V gene (reference sequence). The ends were cut back, 6 bases at V and 2 bases at J, with 8 bases in the middle.